The 14 T cell receptor beta chains in this list originate from one sample, sequenced in a study of cytotoxic CD8 clonotypes in ibrutinib-treated CLL. Some clones are missing from TCRdb's copy, which holds only in-frame ones; the method was immunoSEQ multiplex PCR. The sample holds about 130,000 clones, approximately 85% seen once. The sequences come from PBMCs, collected after 24 months of ibrutinib treatment. The source is a human donor with chronic lymphocytic leukemia.

The V call is TRBV4-2, the J call TRBJ1-5; 8 bases line up with TRBD1. Germline CDR1 is LGHNA and CDR2 is YNFKEQ. The CDR3 has 19 residues. Trimming at V came to 4 bases and at J to 0 bases, leaving 14 bases not matched to a gene. The CDR3 loop reads CASSLLFGQGRSSNQPQHF. CDR3 DNA sequence: TGTGCCAGCAGCCTGCTTTTTGGACAGGGTCGATCTAGCAATCAGCCCCAGCATTTT.

The chain joins TRBV7-9 to TRBJ1-1; no definite D call. This CDR3 contains 15 residues. CDR1 SEHNR and CDR2 FQNEAQ come from the germline V gene (reference sequence). V was clipped by 5 bases and J by 0 bases, with 13 bases between them. The CDR3 sequence is CASSPRGFMNTEAFF. CDR3 DNA sequence: TGTGCCAGCAGCCCTCGGGGATTCATGAACACTGAAGCTTTCTTT. The entire variable domain, with the rest obtained from reference TRBV7-9 and TRBJ1-1, is as follows: DTGVSQNPRHKITKRGQNVTFRCDPISEHNRLYWYRQTLGQGPEFLTYFQNEAQLEKSRLLSDRFSAERPKGSFSTLEIQRTEQGDSAMYLCASSPRGFMNTEAFFGQGTRLTVV.

J is TRBJ2-1 and V is TRBV19; D ambiguous. The CDR3 covers 14 residues. Trimming stripped 6 bases from V and 4 bases from J, with 13 bases between. Germline V gene sequence: CDR1 LNHDA, CDR2 SQIVND (reference sequence). CDR3 amino acids: CASSFRLKYNEQFF. The CDR3 DNA reads TGTGCCAGTAGCTTCCGGCTTAAGTACAATGAGCAGTTCTTC. Combining the CDR3 with reference TRBV19 and TRBJ2-1 gives the whole variable domain DGGITQSPKYLFRKEGQNVTLSCEQNLNHDAMYWYRQDPGQGLRLIYYSQIVNDFQKGDIAEGYSVSREKKESFPLTVTSAQKNPTAFYLCASSFRLKYNEQFFGPGTRLTVL.

The V call is TRBV19, the J call TRBJ1-5, with a weak D call TRBD1 (5 bases). Germline assignment: CDR1 LNHDA and CDR2 SQIVND (reference sequence). This CDR3 has 16 amino acids. Trimming left V 3 bases short and J 4 bases short, with 16 bases between. The CDR3 is CASSIVDSRPNQPQHF. In DNA, the CDR3 is TGTGCCAGTAGTATTGTTGACAGCCGTCCTAATCAGCCCCAGCATTTT. Based on the CDR3 plus reference TRBV19 and TRBJ1-5, the full variable domain is DGGITQSPKYLFRKEGQNVTLSCEQNLNHDAMYWYRQDPGQGLRLIYYSQIVNDFQKGDIAEGYSVSREKKESFPLTVTSAQKNPTAFYLCASSIVDSRPNQPQHFGDGTRLSIL.

V gene TRBV27 combines with J gene TRBJ1-1; D not certain. CDR1 and CDR2 (germline): MNHEY, SMNVEV (reference sequence). V was pared by 5 bases and J by 1 base, with 17 bases between. This CDR3 is 16 amino acids long. The CDR3 DNA sequence: TGTGCCAGCAGTCCACGGAAGGGAATTCCGAACACTGAAGCTTTCTTT. It encodes CASSPRKGIPNTEAFF.

The count of this clone is one. This chain connects TRBV2 to TRBJ2-1; perhaps TRBD1 as D (5 bases). The germline gives CDR1 SNHLY, CDR2 FYNNEI. The CDR3 totals 17 residues. Trimming left V 4 bases short and J 0 bases short, with 16 bases between. The CDR3 reads CASSAPTALSSYNEQFF. The CDR3 region has the DNA TGTGCCAGCAGTGCCCCGACAGCCTTGAGCTCCTACAATGAGCAGTTCTTC. The full variable domain, in which reference TRBV2 and TRBJ2-1 provide the parts outside the CDR3, is EPEVTQTPSHQVTQMGQEVILRCVPISNHLYFYWYRQILGQKVEFLVSFYNNEISEKSEIFDDQFSVERPDGSNFTLKIRSTKLEDSAMYFCASSAPTALSSYNEQFFGPGTRLTVL.

This rearrangement joins TRBV15 to TRBJ2-4, with 8 bases fitting TRBD1. CDR3 length: 15 amino acids. The germline CDR1 and CDR2 sequences are LNHNV and YYDKDF (reference sequence). Trimming took 3 bases from V and 9 from J; bases not matched to a gene: 10. CDR3: CATSRDRVGESIQYF. The CDR3 DNA reads TGTGCCACCAGCAGGGACAGGGTCGGGGAGAGCATTCAGTACTTC.

The chain links TRBV21-1 to TRBJ2-4; no check of the table's D call, TRBD1, against the DNA was made. TRBV21-1 is reported as a pseudogene. The CDR3 is made up of 14 amino acids. The CDR3 here is CASSEDRGRDIQYF. CDR3 DNA sequence: TGTGCCAGCAGCGAAGACAGGGGCCGGGACATTCAGTACTTC.

This clone came up a few times. The chain uses TRBV9 and TRBJ2-1; no reliable D call. Trimming removed 0 bases from V and 0 bases from J, with 7 bases in between. The CDR3 consists of 15 residues. Germline assignment: CDR1 SGDLS and CDR2 YYNGEE. CDR3 DNA: TGTGCCAGCAGCGTAGACACTTTCTCCTACAATGAGCAGTTCTTC. It translates to CASSVDTFSYNEQFF.

The chain carries TRBV4-2 and TRBJ1-5, with 8 bases matching TRBD1. Germline-derived CDR1 and CDR2 are LGHNA and YNFKEQ. With V trimmed by 1 base and J by 5 bases, 4 bases remained unmatched. This CDR3 region has 15 residues. The CDR3 protein is CASSQVQGEDQPQHF. CDR3 DNA sequence: TGTGCCAGCAGCCAAGTACAGGGGGAAGATCAGCCCCAGCATTTT.

DNA of the CDR3: TGTGCCAGCAGTGAACCTCTTTTTAGCACCGATCAGCCCCAGCATTTT. Its translation: CASSEPLFSTDQPQHF. The chain uses TRBV6-1 and TRBJ1-5; D not certain. The germline V gene encodes CDR1 MNHNS and CDR2 SASEGT. The length of the CDR3 is 16 residues. Trimming took 2 bases from V and 5 from J, leaving 16 bases between them.

In its sample, this clone was seen once. This chain connects TRBV2 to TRBJ2-7; D may be TRBD2 (5 bases). Germline values: CDR1 SNHLY, CDR2 FYNNEI. V gave up 6 bases and J gave up 0 bases, with 12 bases separating them. CDR3 length: 14 amino acids. In DNA, the CDR3 is TGTGCCAGCAGGAGGACTGCTAGCTCCTACGAGCAGTACTTC. It specifies CASRRTASSYEQYF. Variable domain in full (rest from reference TRBV2 and TRBJ2-7): EPEVTQTPSHQVTQMGQEVILRCVPISNHLYFYWYRQILGQKVEFLVSFYNNEISEKSEIFDDQFSVERPDGSNFTLKIRSTKLEDSAMYFCASRRTASSYEQYFGPGTRLTVT.

V and J are TRBV28 and TRBJ2-7; 12 positions agree with TRBD2. After removal of 6 bases from V and 5 bases from J, the junction contained 5 bases not matched to a gene. The CDR3 is 14 residues long. Germline lookup yields CDR1 MDHEN and CDR2 SYDVKM. CDR3 sequence reads: CASRTTSGRNEQYF. Here the CDR3 DNA reads TGTGCCAGCAGGACAACTAGCGGGAGGAACGAGCAGTACTTC.

The V gene is TRBV5-1, the J gene TRBJ2-2; TRBD1 or TRBD2 may be the D gene (5 bases each). Germline V lookup: CDR1 SGHRS, CDR2 YFSETQ. The germline V and J ends were trimmed by 2 bases and 4 bases, with 9 bases remaining between them. The CDR3 contains 14 residues. This chain's CDR3 is CASSFSGTTGELFF. CDR3 in DNA: TGCGCCAGCAGCTTTTCAGGGACCACCGGGGAGCTGTTTTTT. The entire variable domain, with the rest obtained from reference TRBV5-1 and TRBJ2-2, is as follows: KAGVTQTPRYLIKTRGQQVTLSCSPISGHRSVSWYQQTPGQGLQFLFEYFSETQRNKGNFPGRFSGRQFSNSRSEMNVSTLELGDSALYLCASSFSGTTGELFFGEGSRLTVL.